The T cell receptor beta chain described here comes from a study of T-cell reconstitution after alpha-beta-depleted transplantation in children. As it was prepared, the TCRbeta library received unique molecular identifiers. TCRdb used MiXCR to reprocess the PCR reads, holding one entry per CDR3 protein. The sample records about 830,000 distinct CDR3 sequences, 15% to 20% being singletons. This CDR3 is built from 15 residues. CDR1 and CDR2 (germline): MGHRA, YSYEKL. Trimming took 1 base from V and 1 from J, leaving 7 bases between them. This clonotype was seen more than once but under ten times. The sequences come from PBMCs, mostly from graft donor cells, collected 360 days after TCRalphabeta/CD19-depleted stem cell transplant. The rearrangement links TRBV4-1 to TRBJ2-2; D gene uncertain. The sequence was obtained from a male patient between 5 and 17 years old who had a stem cell transplant for acute lymphoblastic leukemia, so the T cells may come from the graft donor. CDR3 protein: CASSQVRKNTGELFF. The DNA of the CDR3 is TGCGCCAGCAGCCAAGTTAGGAAGAACACCGGGGAGCTGTTTTTT.